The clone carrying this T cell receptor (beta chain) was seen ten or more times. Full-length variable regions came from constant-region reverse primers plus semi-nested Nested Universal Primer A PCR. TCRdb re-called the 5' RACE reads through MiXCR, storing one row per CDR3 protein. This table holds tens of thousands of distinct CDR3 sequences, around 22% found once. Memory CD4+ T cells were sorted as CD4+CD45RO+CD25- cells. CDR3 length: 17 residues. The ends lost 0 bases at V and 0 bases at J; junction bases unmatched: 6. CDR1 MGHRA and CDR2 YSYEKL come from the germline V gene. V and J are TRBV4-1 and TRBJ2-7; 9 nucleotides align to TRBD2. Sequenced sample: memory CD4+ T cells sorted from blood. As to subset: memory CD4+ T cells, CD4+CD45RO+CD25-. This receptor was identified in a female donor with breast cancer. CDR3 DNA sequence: TGCGCCAGCAGCCAAGATGGGGGGGGACTAGCCTCCTACGAGCAGTACTTC. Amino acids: CASSQDGGGLASYEQYF.